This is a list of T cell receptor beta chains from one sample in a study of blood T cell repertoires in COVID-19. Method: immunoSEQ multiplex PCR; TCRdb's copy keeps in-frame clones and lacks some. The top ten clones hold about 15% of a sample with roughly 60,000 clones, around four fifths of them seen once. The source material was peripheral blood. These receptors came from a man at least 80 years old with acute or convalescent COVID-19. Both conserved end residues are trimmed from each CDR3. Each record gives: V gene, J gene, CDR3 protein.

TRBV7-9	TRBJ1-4	ASSHDRRREKLF
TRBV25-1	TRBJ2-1	ASRAGSYNEQF
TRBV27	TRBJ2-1	ASSRRLAGALSSYNEQF
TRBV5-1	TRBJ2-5	ASSFYGAQETQY
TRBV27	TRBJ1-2	ASGGSTNYGYT
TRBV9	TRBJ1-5	ASASGTDSNQPQH
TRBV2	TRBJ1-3	ASRLSAGSGNTIY
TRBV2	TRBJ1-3	ASSASGMRGNTIY
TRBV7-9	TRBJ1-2	ASSYIAGGSNGYT
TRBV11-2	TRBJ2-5	ASSFTGGLWETQY
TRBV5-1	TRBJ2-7	ASDPGLYREEQY
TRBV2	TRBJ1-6	ASTRQGASNSPLH
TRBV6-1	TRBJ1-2	ASSEAMQGWSGYT
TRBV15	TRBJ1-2	ATSSKRTPGYT
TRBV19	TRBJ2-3	ASSRGQGVADTQY
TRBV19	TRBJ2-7	ASSMAGQSYEQY
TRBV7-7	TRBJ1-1	ASSLVATGENTEAF
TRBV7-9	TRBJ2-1	ASSRSGGAREQF
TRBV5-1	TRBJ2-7	ASSIDRVYEQY
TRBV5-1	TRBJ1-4	ASSLEAGGGEKLF
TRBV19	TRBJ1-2	ASSIGDYGYT
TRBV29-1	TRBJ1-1	SVAKQGGNTEAF
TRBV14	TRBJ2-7	ASGRTGKTYEQY
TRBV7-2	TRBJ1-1	ASSSGLVDTEAF
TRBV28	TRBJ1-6	ASSSGTGRSPLH
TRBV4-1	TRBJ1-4	ASSLRLNEKLF
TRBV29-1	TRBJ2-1	SVEVGTIYNEQF
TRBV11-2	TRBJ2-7	ASSSGGLTWGEQY
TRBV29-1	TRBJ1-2	SVEGGTATSYGYT
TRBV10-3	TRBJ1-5	AISEGGQGAQPQH
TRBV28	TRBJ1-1	ASSWGVGNEAF
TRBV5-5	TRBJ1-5	ASSLVPGLNQPQH
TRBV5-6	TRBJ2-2	ASSLDRGSNGELF
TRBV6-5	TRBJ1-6	ASSYSTVNSPLH
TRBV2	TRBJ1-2	ASTRDRSNYGYT
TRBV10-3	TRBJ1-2	AISESGTYGYT
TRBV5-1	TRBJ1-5	ASSLGLNQPQH
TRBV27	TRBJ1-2	ASGRQGADYGYT
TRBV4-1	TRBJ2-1	ASSPPQGGNEQF
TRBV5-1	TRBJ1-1	ASSLLPDRATEAF
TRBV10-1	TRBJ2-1	ASSESRGGQGEQF
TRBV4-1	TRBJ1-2	ASSHAARTGSYGYT
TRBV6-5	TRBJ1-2	ASSYSFRMNYGYT
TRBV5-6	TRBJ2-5	ASSPFGTGGEETQY
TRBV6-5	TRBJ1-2	ASSRTAHGYT
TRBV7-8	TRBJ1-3	ASSLGAGGLSGNTIY
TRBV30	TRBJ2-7	AWSDSRYEQY
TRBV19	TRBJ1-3	ASGTDGNTIY
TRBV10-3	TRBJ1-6	AISGQNNSPLH
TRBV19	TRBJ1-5	ASSVDTYENQPQH
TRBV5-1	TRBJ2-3	ASTLGRLTDTQY
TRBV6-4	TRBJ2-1	ASGTGYNEQF